A single sample gave rise to the 20 T cell receptor beta chains below, sequenced in a study of patients and donors after allogeneic stem cell transplantation. TCRdb redid the calling of the RT-PCR reads with MiXCR, one entry per CDR3 protein. In the table there are roughly 960,000 distinct CDR3 sequences, about 20% of which are singletons. The sequenced sample consisted of blood, either unsorted or a sorted T cell fraction (not recorded which). The receptors come from a human donor who was either an allogeneic HSCT recipient or a stem cell or donor lymphocyte infusion donor (not recorded which). It is not recorded whose cells these are; they may come from a transplant donor.

The chain is built from TRBV30 and TRBJ1-2, with D unclear. Trimming removed 0 bases from V and 10 bases from J, with 15 bases in between. In germline, CDR1 is GTSNPN, CDR2 SVGIG (reference sequence). CDR3 size: 13 residues. The CDR3 sequence is CAWSVLAYGDYTF. As DNA, the CDR3 is TGTGCCTGGAGTGTTTTGGCATACGGAGACTACACCTTC.

The chain combines TRBV7-2 with TRBJ2-1; TRBD1 matches 7 bases. The germline V gene has CDR1 SGHTA and CDR2 FQGNSA. V lost 2 bases to trimming and J lost 8 bases; unmatched junction nucleotides: 3. This CDR3 spans 13 amino acids. The CDR3 DNA reads TGTGCCAGCAGCTTAACAGGGGCGGATGAGCAGTTCTTC. Its translation: CASSLTGADEQFF.

The chain couples TRBV6-2 or TRBV6-3 to TRBJ2-3; 10 bases align to TRBD2. V lost 6 bases, J lost 3 bases, and 15 bases stayed unmatched. The CDR3 runs to 18 residues. The V gene's germline CDR1 is MNHEY and CDR2 SVGEGT. This CDR3 reads CASSRWGLATKLTDTQYF. CDR3 sequence (DNA): TGTGCCAGCAGCCGATGGGGACTAGCGACAAAGTTAACAGATACGCAGTATTTT.

The chain couples TRBV12-3 or TRBV12-4 to TRBJ1-2, with a tentative D call TRBD1 (5 bases). Trimming shortened V by 5 bases and J by 2 bases, and 18 bases separated the two germline ends. The CDR3 has 16 amino acids. CDR3 amino acids: CASSPTGTMGNYGYTF. The CDR3 bases are TGTGCCAGCAGTCCAACCGGGACGATGGGGAACTATGGCTACACCTTC.

The V call is TRBV18, the J call TRBJ2-5; 7 positions match TRBD1. V shed 5 bases and J 4 bases; nucleotides not matched to a gene: 7. Germline V gene data show CDR1 as KGHSH and CDR2 as LQKENI. The CDR3 runs to 14 residues. The CDR3 DNA sequence: TGTGCCAGCTCAAGGACAGGTGTTACAGAGACCCAGTACTTC. It codes for CASSRTGVTETQYF.

This clonotype came up a few times. The J gene is TRBJ2-1, the V gene TRBV6-5, with 7 bases fitting TRBD2. The CDR3 runs 15 residues. The junction had 8 bases not matched to a gene; V was cut back by 4 bases and J by 5 bases. Germline V gene data show CDR1 as MNHEY and CDR2 as SVGAGI. The CDR3 DNA follows: TGTGCCAGCAGTTCAGCGGGGTATGGTGACAATGAGCAGTTCTTC. It specifies CASSSAGYGDNEQFF.

This clonotype came up many times. The V and J genes are TRBV10-3 and TRBJ2-2; D gene ambiguous. Germline CDR1 and CDR2: ENHRY and SYGVKD. V lost 6 bases, J lost 5 bases, and 4 bases lay in between. The CDR3 consists of 11 residues. CDR3 DNA: TGTGCCATCAGGGAAACCGGGGAGCTGTTTTTT. This encodes CAIRETGELFF.

This sequence joins TRBV19 and TRBJ2-3; D not resolved. Per the germline V gene, CDR1 is LNHDA and CDR2 is SQIVND (reference sequence). V was trimmed by 1 base and J by 0 bases, leaving 11 bases between them. The CDR3 has 16 residues. The CDR3 region has the DNA TGTGCCAGTAGTATAGCCCAGGCAGGTAGCACAGATACGCAGTATTTT. Residues: CASSIAQAGSTDTQYF.

The chain combines TRBV20-1 with TRBJ1-2, with a possible D match to TRBD1 (6 bases). The V gene's germline CDR1 is DFQATT and CDR2 SNEGSKA (reference sequence). CDR3 length: 16 amino acids. Trimming stripped 6 bases from V and 5 bases from J, with 25 bases between. The CDR3 reads CSASLGGARVEYGYTF. The CDR3 DNA reads as TGCAGTGCCTCTCTCGGGGGGGCTCGGGTAGAATATGGCTACACCTTC.

This clonotype was recorded a few times. The chain employs TRBV7-8 and TRBJ2-5; D unresolved. CDR1 and CDR2 from the germline V gene are SGHVS and FQNEAQ. This CDR3 region has 16 residues. The V gene lost 5 bases and the J gene lost 1 base, with 17 bases spanning the gap. CDR3 coding DNA: TGTGCCAGCAGCCTCATCGTCGACACCGCCCAAGAGACCCAGTACTTC. Protein: CASSLIVDTAQETQYF.

This clonotype appeared many times. The J gene is TRBJ2-5, the V gene TRBV12-3 or TRBV12-4, with 7 bases aligning to TRBD2. CDR3 length equals 14 residues. V trimming: 4 bases; J trimming: 10 bases; junction bases outside the gene matches: 12. CDR3 DNA: TGTGCCAGCAGTTCCAGATCTTCGGGGAGGGACCAGTACTTC. Its protein is CASSSRSSGRDQYF.

This clonotype has only a few counts. Here the CDR3 reads CASSLSPPLHF. CDR3 coding DNA: TGTGCCAGCAGCTTATCTCCACCCCTCCACTTT. The chain combines TRBV7-9 with TRBJ1-6; no firm D call. CDR1 SEHNR and CDR2 FQNEAQ come from the germline V gene (reference sequence). The CDR3 totals 11 residues. The V and J ends lost 2 bases and 11 bases respectively, with 4 bases between them.

The chain combines TRBV29-1 with TRBJ1-2; D is ambiguous. This CDR3 region has 15 residues. Trimming took 0 bases from V and 2 from J, leaving 13 bases between them. CDR1 is SQVTM, CDR2 ANQGSEA, per germline. The CDR3 spells CSVEDRGRLNYGYTF. CDR3 DNA sequence: TGCAGCGTTGAAGATAGAGGACGGCTAAACTATGGCTACACCTTC.

The chain is built from TRBV2 and TRBJ1-2, with D possibly matching TRBD1 (5 bases). This CDR3 region has 13 residues. Germline V gives CDR1 SNHLY, CDR2 FYNNEI. Trimming shortened V by 4 bases and J by 2 bases, and 8 bases separated the two germline ends. This CDR3 is CASSGGRNYGYTF. CDR3 in DNA: TGTGCCAGCAGTGGGGGCAGAAACTATGGCTACACCTTC.

The genes are TRBV12-3 or TRBV12-4 and TRBJ2-3; D is undetermined. CDR3 size: 15 residues. The V end lost 3 bases, the J end lost 4 bases, and 14 bases lay between the germline ends. CDR3 region: CASSFKGSQADTQYF. The DNA for the CDR3 is TGTGCCAGCAGTTTCAAGGGAAGCCAGGCAGATACGCAGTATTTT.

The chain is built from TRBV7-9 and TRBJ2-5, with D perhaps assigned TRBD1 or TRBD2 (5 bases each). This CDR3 is built from 17 residues. V was trimmed by 2 bases and J by 5 bases, leaving 21 bases between them. CDR1 and CDR2 (germline): SEHNR, FQNEAQ (reference sequence). As DNA, the CDR3 is TGTGCCAGCAGCTTATTACCCCCAGGGAGAACGGGGGAGACCCAGTACTTC. Amino acids: CASSLLPPGRTGETQYF.

This clonotype was observed many times. This sequence joins TRBV5-1 and TRBJ2-2; TRBD1 is a possible D gene (6 bases). V lost 0 bases and J lost 6, with 6 bases in between. Germline CDR1 and CDR2: SGHRS and YFSETQ. The CDR3 is 13 residues long. The CDR3 DNA reads TGCGCCAGCAGCTTGGAGGGGGCCGGGGAGCTGTTTTTT. Protein product: CASSLEGAGELFF.

This clonotype has a handful of counts. The chain links TRBV29-1 to TRBJ1-1; 7 nucleotides align to TRBD1. CDR1 and CDR2 from the germline V gene are SQVTM and ANQGSEA. V was clipped by 3 bases and J by 0 bases; unmatched bases: 4. This CDR3 has 14 residues. CDR3 DNA: TGCAGCGTTGAGCCGGGACAGATGAACACTGAAGCTTTCTTT. Translated: CSVEPGQMNTEAFF.

This clonotype was counted ten times or more. This sequence joins TRBV29-1 and TRBJ2-7, with D maybe TRBD2 (6 bases). This CDR3 contains 12 residues. The germline CDR1 and CDR2 sequences are SQVTM and ANQGSEA. Trimming cost V 6 bases and J 3 bases, with 12 bases left between them. This CDR3 is CSVLKEGYEQYF. CDR3 bases: TGCAGCGTCTTAAAGGAGGGCTACGAGCAGTACTTC.

At least ten counts were recorded for this clonotype. V is TRBV12-3 or TRBV12-4 and J is TRBJ2-2; maybe TRBD2 (5 bases). This CDR3 is 13 amino acids long. Trimming stripped 7 bases from V and 4 bases from J, with 10 bases between. The CDR3 nucleotides are TGTGCCAGCAAGGGAGACCTCACCGGGGAGCTGTTTTTT. Translated, it gives CASKGDLTGELFF.